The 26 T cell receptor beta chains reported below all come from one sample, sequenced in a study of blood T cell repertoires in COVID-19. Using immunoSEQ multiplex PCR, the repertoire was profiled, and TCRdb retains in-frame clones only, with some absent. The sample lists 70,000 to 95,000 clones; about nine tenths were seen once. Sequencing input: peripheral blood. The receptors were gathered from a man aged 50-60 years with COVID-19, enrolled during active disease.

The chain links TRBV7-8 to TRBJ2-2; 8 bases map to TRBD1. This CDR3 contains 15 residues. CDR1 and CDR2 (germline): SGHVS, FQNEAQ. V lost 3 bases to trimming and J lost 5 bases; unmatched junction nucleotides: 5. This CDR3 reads CASSFGQGVTGELFF. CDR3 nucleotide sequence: TGTGCCAGCAGCTTTGGACAGGGTGTTACCGGGGAGCTGTTTTTT.

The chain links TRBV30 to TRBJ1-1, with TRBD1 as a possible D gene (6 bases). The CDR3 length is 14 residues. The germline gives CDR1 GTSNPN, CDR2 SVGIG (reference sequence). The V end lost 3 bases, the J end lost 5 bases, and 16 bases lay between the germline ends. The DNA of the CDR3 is TGTGCCTGGAGGACAATCTACAGGGAGACTGAAGCTTTCTTT. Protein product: CAWRTIYRETEAFF.

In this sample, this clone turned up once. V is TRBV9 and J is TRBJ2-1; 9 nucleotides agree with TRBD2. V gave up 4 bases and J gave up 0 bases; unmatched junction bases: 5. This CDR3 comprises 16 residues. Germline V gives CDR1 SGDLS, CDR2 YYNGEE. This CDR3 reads CASSPTSGSSYNEQFF. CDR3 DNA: TGTGCCAGCAGCCCCACTAGCGGGTCCTCCTACAATGAGCAGTTCTTC.

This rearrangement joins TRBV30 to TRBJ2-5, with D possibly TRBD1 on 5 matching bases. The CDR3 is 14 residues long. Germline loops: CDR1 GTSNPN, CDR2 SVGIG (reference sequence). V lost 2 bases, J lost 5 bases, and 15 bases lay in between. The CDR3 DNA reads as TGTGCCTGGAGTTACGGCCTACAGGAGGAGACCCAGTACTTC. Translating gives CAWSYGLQEETQYF.

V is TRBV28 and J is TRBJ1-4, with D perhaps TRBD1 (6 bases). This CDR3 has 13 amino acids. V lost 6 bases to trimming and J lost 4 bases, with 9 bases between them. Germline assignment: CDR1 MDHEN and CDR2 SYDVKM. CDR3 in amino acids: CASRGHHNEKLFF. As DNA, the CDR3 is TGTGCCAGCAGGGGACACCATAATGAAAAACTGTTTTTT. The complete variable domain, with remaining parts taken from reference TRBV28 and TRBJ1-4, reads DVKVTQSSRYLVKRTGEKVFLECVQDMDHENMFWYRQDPGLGLRLIYFSYDVKMKEKGDIPEGYSVSREKKERFSLILESASTNQTSMYLCASRGHHNEKLFFGSGTQLSVL.

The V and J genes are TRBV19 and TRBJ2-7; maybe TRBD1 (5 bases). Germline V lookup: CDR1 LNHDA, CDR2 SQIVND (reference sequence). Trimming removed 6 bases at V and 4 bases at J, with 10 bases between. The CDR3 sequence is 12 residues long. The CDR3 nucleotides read TGTGCCAGTAGCAAGACAGTTTACGAGCAGTACTTC. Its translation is CASSKTVYEQYF. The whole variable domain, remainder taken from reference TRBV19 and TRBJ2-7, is DGGITQSPKYLFRKEGQNVTLSCEQNLNHDAMYWYRQDPGQGLRLIYYSQIVNDFQKGDIAEGYSVSREKKESFPLTVTSAQKNPTAFYLCASSKTVYEQYFGPGTRLTVT.

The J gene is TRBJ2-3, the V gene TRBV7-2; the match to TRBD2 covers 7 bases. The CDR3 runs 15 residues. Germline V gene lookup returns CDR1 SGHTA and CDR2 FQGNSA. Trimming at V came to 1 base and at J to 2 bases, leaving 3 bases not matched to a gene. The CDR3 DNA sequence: TGTGCCAGCAGCTTAGGGGGGGGGAACACAGATACGCAGTATTTT. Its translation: CASSLGGGNTDTQYF.

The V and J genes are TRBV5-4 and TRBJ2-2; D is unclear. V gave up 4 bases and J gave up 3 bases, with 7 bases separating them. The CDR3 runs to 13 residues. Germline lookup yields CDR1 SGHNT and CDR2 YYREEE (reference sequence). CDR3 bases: TGTGCCAGCAGCCAAAAATACACCGGGGAGCTGTTTTTT. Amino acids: CASSQKYTGELFF.

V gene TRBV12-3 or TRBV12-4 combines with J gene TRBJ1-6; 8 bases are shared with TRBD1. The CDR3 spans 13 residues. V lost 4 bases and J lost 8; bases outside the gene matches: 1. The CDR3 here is CASSSTGDSPLHF. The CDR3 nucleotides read TGTGCCAGCAGTTCGACAGGGGATTCACCCCTCCACTTT.

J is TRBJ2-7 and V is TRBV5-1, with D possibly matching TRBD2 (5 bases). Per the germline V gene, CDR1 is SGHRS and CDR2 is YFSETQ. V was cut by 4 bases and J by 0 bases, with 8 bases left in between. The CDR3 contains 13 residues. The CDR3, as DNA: TGCGCCAGCAGCCCGGGGAGCTCCTACGAGCAGTACTTC. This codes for CASSPGSSYEQYF.

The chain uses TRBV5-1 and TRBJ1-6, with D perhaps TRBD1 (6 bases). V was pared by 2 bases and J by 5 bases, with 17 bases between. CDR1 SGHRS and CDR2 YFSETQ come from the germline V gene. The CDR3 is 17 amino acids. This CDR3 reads CASSLRPAGTNNSPLHF. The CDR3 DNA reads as TGCGCCAGCAGCTTACGGCCAGCCGGGACAAATAATTCACCCCTCCACTTT.

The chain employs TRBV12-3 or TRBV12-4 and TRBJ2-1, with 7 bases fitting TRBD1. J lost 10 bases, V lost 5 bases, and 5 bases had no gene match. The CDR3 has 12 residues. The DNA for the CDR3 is TGTGCCAGCAGTACACGACAGGGAGAGCAGTTCTTC. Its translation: CASSTRQGEQFF.

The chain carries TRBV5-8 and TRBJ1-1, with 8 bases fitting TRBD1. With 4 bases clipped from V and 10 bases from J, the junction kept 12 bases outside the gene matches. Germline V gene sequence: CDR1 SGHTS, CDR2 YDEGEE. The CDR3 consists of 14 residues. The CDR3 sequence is CASSPGQGRSLAFF. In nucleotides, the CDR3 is TGTGCCAGCAGCCCCGGACAGGGTAGGTCCCTAGCTTTCTTT.

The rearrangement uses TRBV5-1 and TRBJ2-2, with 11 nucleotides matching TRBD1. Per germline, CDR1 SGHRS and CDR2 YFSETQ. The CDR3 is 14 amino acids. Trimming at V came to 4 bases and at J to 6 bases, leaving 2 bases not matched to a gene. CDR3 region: CASSPGQGAGELFF. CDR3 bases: TGCGCCAGCAGCCCGGGACAGGGGGCCGGGGAGCTGTTTTTT.

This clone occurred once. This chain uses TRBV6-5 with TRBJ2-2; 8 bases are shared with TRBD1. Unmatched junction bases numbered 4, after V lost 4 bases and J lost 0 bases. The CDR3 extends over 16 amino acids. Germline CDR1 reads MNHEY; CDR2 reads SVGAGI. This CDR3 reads CASSFGQGANTGELFF. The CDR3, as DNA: TGTGCCAGCAGTTTTGGACAGGGCGCGAACACCGGGGAGCTGTTTTTT.

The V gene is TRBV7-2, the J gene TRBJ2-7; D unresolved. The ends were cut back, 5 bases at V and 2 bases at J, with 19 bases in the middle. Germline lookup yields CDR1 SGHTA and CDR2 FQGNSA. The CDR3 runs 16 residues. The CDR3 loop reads CASSPRVGTLTYEQYF. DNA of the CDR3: TGTGCCAGCAGCCCCCGGGTCGGAACGCTCACCTACGAGCAGTACTTC.

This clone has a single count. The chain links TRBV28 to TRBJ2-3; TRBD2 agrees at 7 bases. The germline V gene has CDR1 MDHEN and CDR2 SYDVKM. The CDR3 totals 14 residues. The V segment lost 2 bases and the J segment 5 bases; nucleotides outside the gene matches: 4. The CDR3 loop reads CASSLGLVKDTQYF. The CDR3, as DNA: TGTGCCAGCAGTTTAGGACTAGTGAAAGATACGCAGTATTTT.

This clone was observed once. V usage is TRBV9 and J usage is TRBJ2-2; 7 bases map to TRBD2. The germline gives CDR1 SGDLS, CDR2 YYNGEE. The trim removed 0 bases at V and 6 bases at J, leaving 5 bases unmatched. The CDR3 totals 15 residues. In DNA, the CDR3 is TGTGCCAGCAGCGTAGACGGGGGAGGGGCCGGGGAGCTGTTTTTT. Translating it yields CASSVDGGGAGELFF. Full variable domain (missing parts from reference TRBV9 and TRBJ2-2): DSGVTQTPKHLITATGQRVTLRCSPRSGDLSVYWYQQSLDQGLQFLIQYYNGEERAKGNILERFSAQQFPDLHSELNLSSLELGDSALYFCASSVDGGGAGELFFGEGSRLTVL.

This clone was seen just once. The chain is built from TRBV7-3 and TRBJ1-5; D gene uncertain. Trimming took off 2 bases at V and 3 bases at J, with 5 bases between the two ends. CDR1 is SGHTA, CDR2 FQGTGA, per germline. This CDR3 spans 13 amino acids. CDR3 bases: TGTGCCAGCAGCTTAGACACCAATCAGCCCCAGCATTTT. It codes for CASSLDTNQPQHF.

Here the CDR3 DNA reads TGTGCCAGCAGCTTGGGATCGGGTCCAGATACGCAGTATTTT. As protein: CASSLGSGPDTQYF. The chain couples TRBV5-8 to TRBJ2-3; D is uncertain. Per the germline V gene, CDR1 is SGHTS and CDR2 is YDEGEE. This CDR3 has 14 residues. Trimming cost V 0 bases and J 4 bases, with 9 bases left between them.

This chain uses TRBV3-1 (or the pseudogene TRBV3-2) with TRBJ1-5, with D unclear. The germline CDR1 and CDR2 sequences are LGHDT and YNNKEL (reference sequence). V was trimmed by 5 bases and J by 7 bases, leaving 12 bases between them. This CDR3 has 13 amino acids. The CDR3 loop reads CASSGEGWQPQHF. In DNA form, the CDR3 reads TGTGCCAGCAGCGGGGAGGGCTGGCAGCCCCAGCATTTT.

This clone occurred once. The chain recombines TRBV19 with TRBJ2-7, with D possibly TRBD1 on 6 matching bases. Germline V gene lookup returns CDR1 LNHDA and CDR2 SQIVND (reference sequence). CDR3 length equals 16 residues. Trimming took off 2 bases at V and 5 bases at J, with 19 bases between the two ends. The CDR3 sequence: CASSIFPLQGRNEQYF. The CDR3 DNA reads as TGTGCCAGTAGTATATTTCCCCTACAGGGAAGGAACGAGCAGTACTTC.

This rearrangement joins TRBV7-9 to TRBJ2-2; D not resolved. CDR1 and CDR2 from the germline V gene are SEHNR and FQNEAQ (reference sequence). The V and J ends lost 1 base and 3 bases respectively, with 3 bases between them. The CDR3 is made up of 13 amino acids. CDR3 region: CASSLVDTGELFF. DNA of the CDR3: TGTGCCAGCAGCTTAGTAGACACCGGGGAGCTGTTTTTT.

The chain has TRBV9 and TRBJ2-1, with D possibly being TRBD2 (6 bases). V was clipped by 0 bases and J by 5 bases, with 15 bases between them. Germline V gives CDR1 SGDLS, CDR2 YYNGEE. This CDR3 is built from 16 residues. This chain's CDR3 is CASSVGLGGGNNEQFF. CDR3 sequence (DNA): TGTGCCAGCAGCGTAGGATTGGGCGGCGGGAACAATGAGCAGTTCTTC.

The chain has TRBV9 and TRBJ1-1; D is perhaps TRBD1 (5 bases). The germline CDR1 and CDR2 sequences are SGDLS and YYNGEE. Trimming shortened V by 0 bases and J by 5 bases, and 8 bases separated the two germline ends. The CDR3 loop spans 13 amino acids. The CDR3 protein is CASSVGAGTEAFF. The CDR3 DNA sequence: TGTGCCAGCAGCGTAGGGGCAGGGACTGAAGCTTTCTTT.

CDR3 in amino acids: CASSRGLAGLQQYF. CDR3 sequence (DNA): TGTGCCAGTAGTAGGGGACTAGCGGGACTTCAGCAGTACTTC. This chain links TRBV19 with TRBJ2-7, with TRBD2 matching 13 bases. The CDR3 sequence is 14 residues long. In germline, CDR1 is LNHDA, CDR2 SQIVND (reference sequence). V lost 4 bases, J lost 8 bases, and 5 bases stayed unmatched.